Shown below are 4 T cell receptor beta chains from a single sample sequenced in a study of blood T cell repertoires in COVID-19. Measured with immunoSEQ multiplex PCR; TCRdb has only the in-frame clones, and not every one. The table shows approximately 130,000 clones, with about 80% occurring only once. Sequencing was carried out using peripheral blood. The origin of the receptors is a human donor in a cohort sampled during active COVID-19.

This chain's CDR3 is CASTGTGGEAFF. The CDR3 bases are TGTGCCAGCACCGGGACAGGGGGCGAGGCTTTCTTT. V usage is TRBV12-3 or TRBV12-4 and J usage is TRBJ1-1; 12 bases map to TRBD1. V lost 7 bases, J lost 11 bases, and 5 bases stayed unmatched. The CDR3 sequence is 12 residues long.

This clone occurred a few times. The rearrangement links TRBV7-5 to TRBJ2-1; the table's TRBD2 call for D was not verified on the DNA. TRBV7-5 is a pseudogene. CDR3 length: 13 amino acids. This chain's CDR3 is CARSGRYGNEQFF. In nucleotides, the CDR3 is TGTGCCAGAAGCGGGAGATATGGCAATGAGCAGTTCTTC.

The chain couples TRBV7-2 to TRBJ1-1; D not certain. This CDR3 is 14 amino acids long. Trimming took off 5 bases at V and 5 bases at J, with 15 bases between the two ends. Germline CDR1 SGHTA, CDR2 FQGNSA. The CDR3 sequence is CASSGRTRGTEAFF. As DNA, the CDR3 is TGTGCCAGCAGCGGAAGGACTAGAGGGACTGAAGCTTTCTTT.

This chain joins TRBV18 and TRBJ1-6; D gene ambiguous. The CDR3 has 13 residues. V lost 3 bases and J lost 9, with 9 bases in between. Germline V lookup: CDR1 KGHSH, CDR2 LQKENI. The CDR3 DNA is TGTGCCAGCTCACCGCCCTCCGGTTCACCCCTCCACTTT. Its protein is CASSPPSGSPLHF.